This T cell receptor beta chain was observed in a study of CD8 T cells in ankylosing spondylitis. The study, taken as a whole, reports: About 8 highly homologous variants made up a TCR beta motif that seemed to typify ankylosing spondylitis blood.

Each TCR beta library was made by quantitative 5'-RACE that incorporated molecular barcodes. One entry per CDR3 protein, called by TCRdb with MiXCR from the 5' RACE reads. The sample lists fewer than 500,000 distinct CDR3 sequences; roughly 26% were seen once. Note on this clonotype: What it binds is unknown.

Germline CDR1 reads SQVTM; CDR2 reads ANQGSEA. This CDR3 spans 16 amino acids. Trimming left V 1 base short and J 8 bases short, with 21 bases between. The chain recombines TRBV29-1 with TRBJ2-1, with D perhaps being TRBD1 or TRBD2 (6 bases each). The receptor's source is a male donor with ankylosing spondylitis. Sequencing used blood, either unsorted or a sorted T cell fraction (not recorded which). The CDR3 region is CSVEVFGRGRRYEQFF. The CDR3 DNA is TGCAGCGTTGAAGTCTTTGGCCGGGGGCGTAGGTATGAGCAGTTCTTC.